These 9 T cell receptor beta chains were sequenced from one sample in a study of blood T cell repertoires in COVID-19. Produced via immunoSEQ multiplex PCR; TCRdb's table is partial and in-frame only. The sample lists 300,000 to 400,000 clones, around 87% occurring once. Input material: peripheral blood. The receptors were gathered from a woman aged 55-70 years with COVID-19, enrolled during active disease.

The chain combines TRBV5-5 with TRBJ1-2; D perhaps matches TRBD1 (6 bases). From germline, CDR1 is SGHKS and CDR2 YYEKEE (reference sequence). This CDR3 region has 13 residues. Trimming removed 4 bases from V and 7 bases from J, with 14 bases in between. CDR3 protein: CASSVKWTAGYTF. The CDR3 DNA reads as TGTGCCAGCAGCGTAAAGTGGACAGCTGGCTACACCTTC.

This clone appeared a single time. CDR3 in DNA: TGTGCCAGCAGCTCCGGGGATGCTAATGAAAAACTGTTTTTT. As protein: CASSSGDANEKLFF. This sequence joins TRBV7-9 and TRBJ1-4; D unclear. V lost 4 bases to trimming and J lost 3 bases, with 9 bases between them. CDR3 length: 14 residues. Per the germline V gene, CDR1 is SEHNR and CDR2 is FQNEAQ (reference sequence).

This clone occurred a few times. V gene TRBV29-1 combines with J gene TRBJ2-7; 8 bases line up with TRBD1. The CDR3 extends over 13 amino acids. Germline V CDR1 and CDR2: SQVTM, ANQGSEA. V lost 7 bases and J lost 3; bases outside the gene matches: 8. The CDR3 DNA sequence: TGCAGCGCCTCTTTCGGACAGGGCTACGAGCAGTACTTC. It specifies CSASFGQGYEQYF.

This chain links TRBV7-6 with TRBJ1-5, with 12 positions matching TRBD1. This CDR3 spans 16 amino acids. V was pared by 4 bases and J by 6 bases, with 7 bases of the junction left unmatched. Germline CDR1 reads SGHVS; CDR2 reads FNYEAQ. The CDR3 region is CASSSGTGGVGQPQHF. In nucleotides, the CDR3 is TGTGCCAGCAGCTCCGGGACAGGGGGCGTCGGTCAGCCCCAGCATTTT.

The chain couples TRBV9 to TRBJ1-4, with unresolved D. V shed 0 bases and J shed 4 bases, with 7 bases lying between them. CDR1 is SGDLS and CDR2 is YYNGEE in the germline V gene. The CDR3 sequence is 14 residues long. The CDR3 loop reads CASSVGLNNEKLFF. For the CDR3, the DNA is TGTGCCAGCAGCGTAGGGCTGAATAATGAAAAACTGTTTTTT.

CDR3 sequence: CASSSGGPQAFF. The CDR3 coding sequence is TGTGCCAGCTCCTCCGGGGGGCCCCAAGCTTTCTTT. This chain uses TRBV18 with TRBJ1-1; maybe TRBD1 (6 bases). The CDR3 is 12 amino acids. Trimming took 6 bases from V and 9 from J, leaving 14 bases between them. Germline V CDR1 and CDR2: KGHSH, LQKENI. Drawing the rest from reference TRBV18 and TRBJ1-1, the complete variable domain is NAGVMQNPRHLVRRRGQEARLRCSPMKGHSHVYWYRQLPEEGLKFMVYLQKENIIDESGMPKERFSAEFPKEGPSILRIQQVVRGDSAAYFCASSSGGPQAFFGQGTRLTVV.

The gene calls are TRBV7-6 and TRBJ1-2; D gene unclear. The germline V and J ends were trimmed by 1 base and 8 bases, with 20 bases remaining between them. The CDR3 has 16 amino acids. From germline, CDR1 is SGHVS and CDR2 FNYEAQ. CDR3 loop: CASSLVGGRKNRGYTF. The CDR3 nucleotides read TGTGCCAGCAGCTTAGTAGGAGGACGCAAGAACAGAGGCTACACCTTC.

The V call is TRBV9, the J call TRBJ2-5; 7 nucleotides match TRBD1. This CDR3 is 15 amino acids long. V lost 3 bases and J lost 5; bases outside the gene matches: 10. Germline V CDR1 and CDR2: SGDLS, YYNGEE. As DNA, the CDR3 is TGTGCCAGCAGCGATATGACAGGGATGATGGAGACCCAGTACTTC. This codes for CASSDMTGMMETQYF.

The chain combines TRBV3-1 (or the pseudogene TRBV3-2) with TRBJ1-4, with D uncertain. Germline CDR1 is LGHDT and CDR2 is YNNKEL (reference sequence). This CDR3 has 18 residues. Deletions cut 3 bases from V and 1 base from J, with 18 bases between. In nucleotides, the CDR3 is TGTGCCAGCAGCCACCCAAGGAGGGAAGGGTTAACTAATGAAAAACTGTTTTTT. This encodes CASSHPRREGLTNEKLFF.